The 13 T cell receptor beta chains below come from one sample, sequenced in a study of shared clonotypes between healthy human individuals. Some clones are missing from TCRdb's copy, which holds only in-frame ones; the method was immunoSEQ multiplex PCR. This table holds about 360,000 clones, 70% to 75% found once. The sequenced sample was memory CD4+ T cells sorted from blood. Described subset: CD45RA-negative fraction. These receptors were taken from a young man in good health.

In regard to this clone: This specimen includes other DNA sequences encoding the same CDR3. The V gene is TRBV5-1, the J gene TRBJ1-2; D is possibly TRBD1 (5 bases). The CDR3 spans 14 residues. The V gene lost 0 bases and the J gene lost 5 bases, with 11 bases spanning the gap. Per the germline V gene, CDR1 is SGHRS and CDR2 is YFSETQ. CDR3 protein: CASSLGGTDYGYTF. The CDR3 coding sequence is TGCGCCAGCAGCTTGGGGGGGACGGATTATGGCTACACCTTC.

The J gene is TRBJ2-5, the V gene TRBV9; D possibly corresponds to TRBD1 (8 bases). The CDR3 covers 16 residues. The germline CDR1 and CDR2 sequences are SGDLS and YYNGEE. V gave up 4 bases and J gave up 5 bases, with 21 bases separating them. CDR3 amino acids: CASSPWTGRGYETQYF. For the CDR3, the DNA is TGTGCCAGCAGCCCGTGGACAGGGAGGGGTTACGAGACCCAGTACTTC.

The V call is TRBV7-2, the J call TRBJ2-5; 8 bases match TRBD2. There are 16 residues in the CDR3. The V and J ends lost 2 bases and 7 bases, in that order; junction bases with no gene match: 12. Germline-derived CDR1 and CDR2 are SGHTA and FQGNSA. CDR3 sequence (DNA): TGTGCCAGCAGCTTATCTACCGCCAGCGGGGGTGGGACCCAGTACTTC. Its protein product is CASSLSTASGGGTQYF.

The rearrangement uses TRBV19 and TRBJ1-5, with 8 bases fitting TRBD1. This CDR3 contains 15 residues. Germline assignment: CDR1 LNHDA and CDR2 SQIVND (reference sequence). The V segment lost 4 bases and the J segment 4 bases; nucleotides outside the gene matches: 6. DNA for the CDR3: TGTGCCAGTAGTACAAGGGACAGGCCGAATCAGCCCCAGCATTTT. Amino acids: CASSTRDRPNQPQHF.

V usage is TRBV2 and J usage is TRBJ1-1; no definite D call. This CDR3 is 13 amino acids long. Germline CDR1 and CDR2: SNHLY and FYNNEI. The germline V and J ends were trimmed by 2 bases and 1 base, with 5 bases remaining between them. The CDR3 DNA follows: TGTGCCAGCAGTGAACGACAGAACACTGAAGCTTTCTTT. Amino acids: CASSERQNTEAFF.

CDR3 in amino acids: CASQVRGGKNIQYF. The CDR3 DNA reads TGTGCCAGTCAGGTGAGGGGTGGCAAAAACATTCAGTACTTC. The chain carries TRBV5-6 and TRBJ2-4; either TRBD1 or TRBD2 may supply D (5 bases each). The CDR3 is 14 residues long. V gave up 8 bases and J gave up 3 bases, with 15 bases separating them. Germline V lookup: CDR1 SGHDT, CDR2 YYEEEE. Together with reference TRBV5-6 and TRBJ2-4, the CDR3 gives the full variable domain: DAGVTQSPTHLIKTRGQQVTLRCSPKSGHDTVSWYQQALGQGPQFIFQYYEEEERQRGNFPDRFSGHQFPNYSSELNVNALLLGDSALYLCASQVRGGKNIQYFGAGTRLSVL.

This chain links TRBV7-2 with TRBJ1-3; D is ambiguous. The germline V gene encodes CDR1 SGHTA and CDR2 FQGNSA. This CDR3 is built from 12 residues. Trimming shortened V by 4 bases and J by 4 bases, and 5 bases separated the two germline ends. This CDR3 reads CASSYSGNTIYF. In DNA, the CDR3 is TGTGCCAGCAGCTATTCAGGAAACACCATATATTTT.

The chain carries TRBV27 and TRBJ2-1; D may be TRBD1 (6 bases). Trimming stripped 10 bases from V and 3 bases from J, with 10 bases between. The length of the CDR3 is 12 residues. Germline values: CDR1 MNHEY, CDR2 SMNVEV (reference sequence). The CDR3 DNA follows: TGTGCCACCTCGGACAGCTACAATGAGCAGTTCTTC. Amino acid sequence: CATSDSYNEQFF.

The table lists this clone with many counts. This CDR3 is also generated by other DNA sequences in the sample. V usage is TRBV11-2 and J usage is TRBJ1-5; D is uncertain. This CDR3 comprises 13 residues. V lost 1 base and J 6 bases, leaving 7 bases between the germline ends. The germline gives CDR1 SGHAT, CDR2 FQNNGV. The DNA of the CDR3 is TGTGCCAGCAGCTTAGGGAAGGGTCAGCCCCAGCATTTT. This sequence encodes CASSLGKGQPQHF.

This sequence joins TRBV7-3 and TRBJ1-1; unclear D gene. Germline V gene sequence: CDR1 SGHTA, CDR2 FQGTGA. V gave up 1 base and J gave up 6 bases, with 3 bases separating them. This CDR3 comprises 11 residues. The CDR3 reads CASSLRAEAFF. In DNA form, the CDR3 reads TGTGCCAGCAGCTTAAGAGCTGAAGCTTTCTTT.

This clone occurred once. This chain connects TRBV30 to TRBJ1-5, with D maybe TRBD1 (5 bases). The CDR3 is made up of 12 amino acids. V lost 6 bases and J lost 6, with 12 bases in between. Germline V gives CDR1 GTSNPN, CDR2 SVGIG (reference sequence). CDR3 nucleotides: TGTGCCTGCTCTTCAGGGACTCAGCCCCAGCATTTT. Amino acid sequence: CACSSGTQPQHF.

V is TRBV19 and J is TRBJ2-1, with D possibly TRBD2 on 7 matching bases. CDR1 and CDR2 (germline): LNHDA, SQIVND (reference sequence). V shed 5 bases and J shed 10 bases, with 24 bases lying between them. This CDR3 comprises 16 residues. In nucleotides, the CDR3 is TGTGCCAGTAGTGTCGGGACACGCAGAGCCGGGGGGGAGCAGTTCTTC. It is translated as CASSVGTRRAGGEQFF.

The chain recombines TRBV21-1 with TRBJ2-3. TRBV21-1 is assigned pseudogene status. CDR3 size: 16 residues. The CDR3 is CASSNLSPRKSDTQYF. For the CDR3, the DNA is TGTGCCAGCAGCAATCTGTCGCCCCGAAAGTCAGATACGCAGTATTTT.